Detailed here is one TCR beta chain. These data are taken from a study of cytomegalovirus exposure and HLA in healthy donors. Study context: Researchers previously reported finding roughly 120 million unique TCR beta sequences from about 179 million T cells.

Primers for the PCR totalled 60 Vbeta and 13 Jbeta. The table came from immunoSEQ multiplex PCR; TCRdb's copy has only in-frame clones and leaves some out. The sample carries about 170,000 clones, roughly 87% recorded once. The CDR3 has 15 residues. The germline V gene has CDR1 LNHNV and CDR2 YYDKDF (reference sequence). With V trimmed by 1 base and J by 4 bases, 1 base remained unmatched. The chain employs TRBV15 and TRBJ2-5; the match to TRBD2 covers 12 bases. The sequenced material came from PBMCs. This clonotype was sampled from a girl aged 10 to 17 in good health and CMV-seropositive. In nucleotides, the CDR3 is TGTGCCACCAGCAGAGTGGGACTAGCGGGAGAGACCCAGTACTTC. Residues: CATSRVGLAGETQYF.